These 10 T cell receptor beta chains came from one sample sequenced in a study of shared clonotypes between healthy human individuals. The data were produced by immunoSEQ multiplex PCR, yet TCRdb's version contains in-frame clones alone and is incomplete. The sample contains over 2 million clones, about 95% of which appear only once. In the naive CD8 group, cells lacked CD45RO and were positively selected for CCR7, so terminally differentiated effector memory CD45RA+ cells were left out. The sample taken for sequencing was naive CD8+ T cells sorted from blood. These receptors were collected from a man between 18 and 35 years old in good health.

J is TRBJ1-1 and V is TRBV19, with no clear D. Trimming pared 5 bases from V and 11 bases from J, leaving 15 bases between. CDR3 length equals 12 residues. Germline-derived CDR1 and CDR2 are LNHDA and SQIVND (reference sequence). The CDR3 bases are TGTGCCAGTAGTTCTCCCCCAGTCCAGGCTTTCTTT. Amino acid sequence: CASSSPPVQAFF.

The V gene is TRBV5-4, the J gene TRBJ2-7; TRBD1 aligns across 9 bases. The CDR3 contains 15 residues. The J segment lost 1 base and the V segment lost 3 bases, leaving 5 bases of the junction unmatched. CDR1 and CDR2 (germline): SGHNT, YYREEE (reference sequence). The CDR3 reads CASSSPGQGSYEQYF. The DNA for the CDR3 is TGTGCCAGCAGCTCACCGGGACAGGGATCCTACGAGCAGTACTTC. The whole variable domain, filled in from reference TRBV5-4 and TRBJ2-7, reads ETGVTQSPTHLIKTRGQQVTLRCSSQSGHNTVSWYQQALGQGPQFIFQYYREEENGRGNFPPRFSGLQFPNYSSELNVNALELDDSALYLCASSSPGQGSYEQYFGPGTRLTVT.

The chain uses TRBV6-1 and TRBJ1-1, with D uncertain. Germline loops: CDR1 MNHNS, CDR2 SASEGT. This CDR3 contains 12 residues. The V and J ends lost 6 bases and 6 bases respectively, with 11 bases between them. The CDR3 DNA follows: TGTGCCAGCAGCCCCGACGGTCCTGAAGCTTTCTTT. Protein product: CASSPDGPEAFF.

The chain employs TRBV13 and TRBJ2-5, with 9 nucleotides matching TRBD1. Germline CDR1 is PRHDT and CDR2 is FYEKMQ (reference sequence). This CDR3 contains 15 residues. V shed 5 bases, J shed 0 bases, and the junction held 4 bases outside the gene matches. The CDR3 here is CASSRTGAYQETQYF. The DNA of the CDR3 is TGTGCCAGCAGCCGGACAGGGGCCTACCAAGAGACCCAGTACTTC.

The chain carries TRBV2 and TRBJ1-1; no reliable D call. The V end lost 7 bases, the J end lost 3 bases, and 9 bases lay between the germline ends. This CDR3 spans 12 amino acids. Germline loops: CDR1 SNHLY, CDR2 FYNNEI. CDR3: CASTGSYTEAFF. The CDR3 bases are TGTGCCAGCACTGGTTCTTACACTGAAGCTTTCTTT.

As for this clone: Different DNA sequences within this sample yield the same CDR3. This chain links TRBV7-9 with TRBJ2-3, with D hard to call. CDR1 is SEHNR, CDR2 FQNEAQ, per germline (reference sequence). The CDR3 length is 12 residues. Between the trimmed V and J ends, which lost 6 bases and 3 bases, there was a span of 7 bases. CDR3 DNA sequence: TGTGCCAGCAGTCCCGGGACAGATACGCAGTATTTT. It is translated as CASSPGTDTQYF.

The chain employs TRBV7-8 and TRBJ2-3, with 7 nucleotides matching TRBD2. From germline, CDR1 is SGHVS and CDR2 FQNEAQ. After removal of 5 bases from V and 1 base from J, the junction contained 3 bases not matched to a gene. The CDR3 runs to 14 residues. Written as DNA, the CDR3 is TGTGCCAGCAGCGGACTAGTCGGCACAGATACGCAGTATTTT. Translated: CASSGLVGTDTQYF.

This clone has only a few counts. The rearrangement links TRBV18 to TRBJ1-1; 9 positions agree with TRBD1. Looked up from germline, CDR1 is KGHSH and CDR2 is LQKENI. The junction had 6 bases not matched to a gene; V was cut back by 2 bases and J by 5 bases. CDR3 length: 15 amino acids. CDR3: CASSPGTGLRTEAFF. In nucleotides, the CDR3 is TGTGCCAGCTCACCAGGGACAGGGTTAAGGACTGAAGCTTTCTTT.

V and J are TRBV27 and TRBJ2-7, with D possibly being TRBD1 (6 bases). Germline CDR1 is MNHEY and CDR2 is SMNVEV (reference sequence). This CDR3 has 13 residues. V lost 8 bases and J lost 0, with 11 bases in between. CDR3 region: CASRTASSYEQYF. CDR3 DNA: TGTGCCAGCCGGACAGCCTCCTCCTACGAGCAGTACTTC.

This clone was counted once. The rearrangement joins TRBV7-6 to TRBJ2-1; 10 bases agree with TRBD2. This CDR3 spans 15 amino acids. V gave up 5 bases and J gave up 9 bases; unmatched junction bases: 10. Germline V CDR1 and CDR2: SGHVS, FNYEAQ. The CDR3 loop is CASSQASGGAGEQFF. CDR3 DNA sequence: TGTGCCAGCAGCCAGGCGAGCGGGGGGGCGGGTGAGCAGTTCTTC.